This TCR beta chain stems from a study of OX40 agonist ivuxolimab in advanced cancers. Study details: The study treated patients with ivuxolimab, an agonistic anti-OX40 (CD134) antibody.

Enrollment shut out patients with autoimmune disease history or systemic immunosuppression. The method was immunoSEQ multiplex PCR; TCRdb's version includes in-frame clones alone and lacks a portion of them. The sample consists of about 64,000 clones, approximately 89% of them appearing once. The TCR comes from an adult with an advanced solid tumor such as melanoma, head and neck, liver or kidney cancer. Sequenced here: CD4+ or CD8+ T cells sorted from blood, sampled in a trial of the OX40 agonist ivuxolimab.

The CDR3 spells CASSLAGSTETQYF. The CDR3, as DNA: TGTGCCAGCAGTTTGGCGGGGAGTACCGAGACCCAGTACTTC. This chain links TRBV27 with TRBJ2-5, with D possibly matching TRBD2 (6 bases). Germline V gene data show CDR1 as MNHEY and CDR2 as SMNVEV (reference sequence). CDR3 length equals 14 residues. Trimming removed 3 bases from V and 5 bases from J, with 13 bases in between.